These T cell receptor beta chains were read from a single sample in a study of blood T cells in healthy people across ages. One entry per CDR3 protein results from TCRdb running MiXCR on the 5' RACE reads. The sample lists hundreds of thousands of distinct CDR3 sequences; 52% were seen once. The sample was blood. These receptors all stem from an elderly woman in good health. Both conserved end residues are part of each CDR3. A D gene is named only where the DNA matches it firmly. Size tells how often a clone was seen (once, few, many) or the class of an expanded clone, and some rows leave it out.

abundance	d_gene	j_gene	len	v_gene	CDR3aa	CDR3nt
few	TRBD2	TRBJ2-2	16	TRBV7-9	CASSLVGGSRTGELFF	TGTGCCAGCAGCTTAGTGGGCGGGAGTCGGACCGGGGAGCTGTTTTTT
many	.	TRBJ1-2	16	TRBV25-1	CASSAAGRSLFYGYTF	TGTGCCAGCAGTGCGGCGGGACGGAGCCTCTTCTATGGCTACACCTTC
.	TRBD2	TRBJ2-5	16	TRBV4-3	CASSRQAGGNQETQYF	TGCGCCAGCAGCCGCCAAGCGGGGGGGAATCAAGAGACCCAGTACTTC
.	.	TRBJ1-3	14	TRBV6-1	CASSEQRTGNTIYF	TGTGCCAGCAGTGAACAGCGGACTGGAAACACCATATATTTT
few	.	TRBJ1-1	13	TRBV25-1	CATSGLSRAEAFF	TGTGCCACCTCGGGACTCTCTAGAGCTGAAGCTTTCTTT
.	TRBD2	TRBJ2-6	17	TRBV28	CASSSRLAGEGANVLTF	TGTGCCAGCAGTTCCCGACTAGCGGGAGAAGGGGCCAACGTCCTGACTTTC
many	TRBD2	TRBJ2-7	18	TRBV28	CASSSPLNRLAGGYEQYF	TGTGCCAGCAGTTCCCCGCTAAACCGACTAGCGGGAGGCTACGAGCAGTACTTC
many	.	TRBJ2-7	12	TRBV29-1	CSVEGATYEQYF	TGCAGCGTGGAAGGGGCGACCTACGAGCAGTACTTC
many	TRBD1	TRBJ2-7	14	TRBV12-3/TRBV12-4	CASRRQGLAYEQYF	TGTGCCAGCAGGCGACAGGGTCTCGCGTACGAGCAGTACTTC
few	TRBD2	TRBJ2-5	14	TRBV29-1	CSVAGLQGEETQYF	TGCAGCGTAGCGGGACTCCAAGGCGAGGAGACCCAGTACTTC
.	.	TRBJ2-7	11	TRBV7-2	CASSLGTYQYF	TGTGCCAGCAGCCTCGGGACGTATCAGTACTTC
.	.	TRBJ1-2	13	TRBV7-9	CASSFPVVNGYTF	TGTGCCAGCAGCTTTCCGGTAGTCAATGGCTACACCTTC
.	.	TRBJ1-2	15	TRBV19	CASSKGRDGNYGYTF	TGTGCCAGTAGCAAAGGCCGGGACGGCAATTATGGCTACACCTTC
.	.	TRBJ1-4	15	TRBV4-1	CASSQDEGLDEKLFF	TGCGCCAGCAGCCAAGATGAGGGATTGGATGAAAAACTGTTTTTT
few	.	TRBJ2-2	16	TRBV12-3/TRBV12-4	CASSLGLVPNTGELFF	TGTGCCAGCAGTTTGGGACTCGTGCCGAACACCGGGGAGCTGTTTTTT
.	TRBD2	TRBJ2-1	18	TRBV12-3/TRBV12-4	CASRPGLAGGSSYNEQFF	TGTGCCAGCAGACCGGGACTAGCGGGGGGGAGCTCCTACAATGAGCAGTTCTTC
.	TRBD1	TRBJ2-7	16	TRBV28	CASSPTGVGTSYEQYF	TGTGCCAGCAGCCCAACAGGGGTGGGAACCTCCTACGAGCAGTACTTC